The rows below give T cell receptor beta chains drawn from one sample of a study of control samples from healthy donors and cancer patients. Repertoires were generated with immunoSEQ multiplex PCR, while TCRdb's copy carries only in-frame clones and drops some. The sample holds 80,000 to 85,000 clones, nearly 90% seen once. The material sequenced was blood. Every receptor here comes from a woman in her 50s in good health. CDR3s include the opening cysteine and the closing phenylalanine or tryptophan. The D gene is left open where the match is weak. Clone sizes are given selectively: once, few, many, or a class where the clone is expanded.

>TRBD1|-|TRBV7-2|TRBJ1-2
CASSPTGGANYGYTF
TGTGCCAGCAGCCCGACAGGGGGAGCTAACTATGGCTACACCTTC
>TRBD1|-|TRBV19|TRBJ1-5
CATLDRVSNQPQHF
TGTGCCACCCTGGACAGGGTCAGCAATCAGCCCCAGCATTTT
>-|-|TRBV18|TRBJ1-3
CASSPNGPHSGNTIYF
TGTGCCAGCTCACCGAACGGGCCCCATTCTGGAAACACCATATATTTT
>-|-|TRBV7-9|TRBJ1-6
CASSLRSPDSSSPLHF
TGTGCCAGCAGCTTAAGGAGTCCGGACAGTAGCTCACCCCTCCACTTT
>-|-|TRBV10-1|TRBJ2-3
CASSRTVAPDTQYF
TGCGCCAGCAGTCGGACAGTCGCCCCAGATACGCAGTATTTT
>TRBD1|-|TRBV18|TRBJ1-2
CASSSGQDLYGYTF
TGTGCCAGCTCATCGGGACAGGACCTCTATGGCTACACCTTC
>-|-|TRBV5-1|TRBJ1-1
CASSFSSGVGTEAFF
TGCGCCAGCAGCTTCTCGTCAGGGGTTGGCACTGAAGCTTTCTTT
>-|-|TRBV7-2|TRBJ2-4
CASSPRAEFPLNIQYF
TGTGCCAGCAGCCCGCGCGCTGAGTTTCCTTTAAACATTCAGTACTTC
>-|-|TRBV6-2/TRBV6-3|TRBJ1-3
CASSRGDSGNTIYF
TGTGCCAGCAGTAGAGGGGACTCTGGAAACACCATATATTTT
>-|-|TRBV5-1|TRBJ1-4
CASSPNPQGNEKLFF
TGCGCCAGCAGCCCGAATCCGCAAGGGAATGAAAAACTGTTTTTT
>-|-|TRBV12-3/TRBV12-4|TRBJ2-1
CASSPQRYEQFF
TGTGCCAGCAGTCCCCAGCGGTATGAGCAGTTCTTC
>-|-|TRBV7-9|TRBJ1-1
CASSPHLGGEAFF
TGTGCCAGCAGCCCGCACCTGGGTGGTGAAGCTTTCTTT
>-|-|TRBV4-1|TRBJ1-2
CASSHPGTSNYGYTF
TGCGCCAGCAGCCATCCCGGGACCTCTAACTATGGCTACACCTTC
>-|-|TRBV2|TRBJ1-2
CASNPNNYGYTF
TGTGCCAGCAATCCTAACAACTATGGCTACACCTTC
>TRBD1|-|TRBV19|TRBJ2-3
CASSTITPGQGSDTQYF
TGTGCCAGTAGTACAATTACACCAGGACAGGGGTCAGATACGCAGTATTTT
>-|-|TRBV2|TRBJ1-1
CASKDSMSTEAFF
TGTGCCAGCAAGGACTCCATGTCCACTGAAGCTTTCTTT
>-|-|TRBV7-6|TRBJ1-3
CASSLNQGAGNTIYF
TGTGCCAGCAGCTTAAATCAGGGAGCTGGAAACACCATATATTTT
>-|-|TRBV12-3/TRBV12-4|TRBJ2-7
CASSLLSEQYF
TGTGCCAGCAGTTTATTGAGCGAGCAGTACTTC
>-|once|TRBV6-6|TRBJ1-2
CASNTQGEGYGYTF
TGTGCCAGCAATACGCAGGGCGAGGGCTATGGCTACACCTTC
>-|-|TRBV11-2|TRBJ1-1
CASNLGRTEAFF
TGTGCCAGCAACCTAGGTCGCACTGAAGCTTTCTTT
>TRBD1|-|TRBV28|TRBJ1-1
CASTVQGSFAEAFF
TGTGCCAGCACCGTACAGGGGAGTTTCGCTGAAGCTTTCTTT
>-|-|TRBV2|TRBJ2-3
CASSVQGIPSTDTQYF
TGTGCCAGCAGTGTTCAAGGGATTCCAAGCACAGATACGCAGTATTTT
>TRBD1|-|TRBV28|TRBJ1-1
CASSHRTGTLEAFF
TGTGCCAGCAGTCACAGGACAGGGACACTTGAAGCTTTCTTT
>-|-|TRBV6-4|TRBJ1-1
CAACRELKMLNTEAFF
TGTGCCGCATGCAGGGAATTGAAGATGTTGAACACTGAAGCTTTCTTT
>-|-|TRBV6-6|TRBJ1-2
CASSQGKDGYTF
TGTGCCAGCAGTCAGGGCAAGGATGGCTACACCTTC
>-|once|TRBV9|TRBJ1-2
CASRSITRGVDGYTF
TGTGCCAGCCGTTCTATAACTAGAGGGGTAGATGGCTACACCTTC
>TRBD1|-|TRBV4-2|TRBJ1-4
CASSQVLGQGFEKLFF
TGTGCCAGCAGCCAAGTCTTGGGACAGGGTTTTGAAAAACTGTTTTTT
>-|-|TRBV7-9|TRBJ2-3
CASSLGAGDTQYF
TGTGCCAGCAGCTTAGGGGCGGGAGATACGCAGTATTTT
>-|-|TRBV2|TRBJ1-2
CASRGTNPNYGYTF
TGTGCCAGCAGGGGAACAAATCCTAACTATGGCTACACCTTC
>-|-|TRBV12-3/TRBV12-4|TRBJ1-5
CASSLGLNQPQHF
TGTGCCAGCAGTTTGGGGCTGAATCAGCCCCAGCATTTT
>-|-|TRBV5-5|TRBJ1-5
CASSQQGHQPQHF
TGTGCCAGCAGCCAACAGGGACATCAGCCCCAGCATTTT
>TRBD1|-|TRBV3-1/TRBV3-2|TRBJ2-7
CASSQDVTGRYEQYF
TGTGCCAGCAGCCAAGATGTGACAGGGCGCTACGAGCAGTACTTC
>TRBD1|once|TRBV2|TRBJ1-5
CASRGQGTGLGKQPQHF
TGTGCCAGCAGGGGACAGGGGACGGGGCTAGGAAAACAGCCCCAGCATTTT
>-|-|TRBV5-1|TRBJ2-1
CASSTAGEQFF
TGCGCCAGCAGCACTGCAGGGGAGCAGTTCTTC
>TRBD2|-|TRBV18|TRBJ2-3
CASSSAGEFTDTQYF
TGTGCCAGCTCATCTGCGGGGGAGTTCACAGATACGCAGTATTTT
>TRBD1|-|TRBV19|TRBJ1-6
CASKPGQGRSPLHF
TGTGCCAGTAAGCCGGGACAGGGTCGTTCACCCCTCCACTTT
>-|-|TRBV5-5|TRBJ2-1
CASRRTGNSYNEQFF
TGTGCCAGCAGGCGGACCGGGAACTCCTACAATGAGCAGTTCTTC
>-|-|TRBV2|TRBJ1-1
CASMAEVNTEAFF
TGTGCCAGCATGGCAGAAGTGAACACTGAAGCTTTCTTT
>-|-|TRBV4-1|TRBJ1-5
CASSQGESLSNQPQHF
TGCGCCAGCAGCCAAGGCGAAAGCCTTAGCAATCAGCCCCAGCATTTT
>-|-|TRBV6-6|TRBJ1-4
CASRYQGDRFGKLFF
TGTGCCAGCAGGTACCAGGGTGATCGGTTTGGAAAACTGTTTTTT